Below, 17 T cell receptor beta chains from the same sample are listed, as sequenced in a study of shared clonotypes between healthy human individuals. Clones were sequenced by immunoSEQ multiplex PCR, and TCRdb holds only the in-frame ones, with some missing. The repertoire holds about 470,000 clones, with roughly three quarters as singletons. Material: PBMCs. The receptors come from a woman between 40 and 50 years old in good health. Some clones in this sample may be carry-over from other donors' samples.

This clone was picked up a small number of times. Other DNA sequences from this sample encode an identical CDR3 as well. The chain recombines TRBV30 with TRBJ1-3; no definite D call. V was trimmed by 0 bases and J by 1 base, leaving 7 bases between them. The CDR3 has 14 residues. The germline gives CDR1 GTSNPN, CDR2 SVGIG (reference sequence). CDR3 bases: TGTGCCTGGAGTGTAGGGTCATCTGGAAACACCATATATTTT. This translates into CAWSVGSSGNTIYF. Full variable domain (outside the CDR3, taken from reference TRBV30 and TRBJ1-3): SQTIHQWPATLVQPVGSPLSLECTVEGTSNPNLYWYRQAAGRGLQLLFYSVGIGQISSEVPQNLSASRPQDRQFILSSKKLLLSDSGFYLCAWSVGSSGNTIYFGEGSWLTVV.

This clone was observed at least ten times. The chain has TRBV6-1 and TRBJ1-2; no clear D. Germline V gene lookup returns CDR1 MNHNS and CDR2 SASEGT. V was clipped by 7 bases and J by 7 bases, with 16 bases between them. CDR3 length equals 13 residues. The DNA of the CDR3 is TGTGCCAGCACCCCGGGCCGAAGCGGTGGCTACACCTTC. Encoded protein: CASTPGRSGGYTF.

This clone was recorded at least ten times. The chain employs TRBV4-2 and TRBJ2-7; TRBD1 matches 8 bases. CDR3 length: 19 residues. Germline CDR1 and CDR2: LGHNA and YNFKEQ. J was trimmed by 1 base and V by 5 bases; bases with no gene match: 19. This chain's CDR3 is CASSLAVRTGGLGSYEQYF. As DNA, the CDR3 is TGTGCCAGCAGCTTAGCGGTGAGAACAGGGGGACTGGGGTCCTACGAGCAGTACTTC.

The rearrangement links TRBV9 to TRBJ2-3; TRBD2 aligns across 9 bases. After removal of 4 bases from V and 1 base from J, the junction contained 4 bases not matched to a gene. Germline CDR1 and CDR2: SGDLS and YYNGEE. CDR3 length: 15 amino acids. DNA for the CDR3: TGTGCCAGCAGCCCCACTAGCGGGCGCACAGATACGCAGTATTTT. Translation gives CASSPTSGRTDTQYF.

In this sample, this clone turned up many times. Other DNA sequences in this specimen translate into the identical CDR3. The chain joins TRBV29-1 to TRBJ2-3; the D gene is possibly TRBD2 (6 bases). Germline-derived CDR1 and CDR2 are SQVTM and ANQGSEA. The CDR3 has 14 residues. V lost 4 bases, J lost 2 bases, and 13 bases lay in between. Here the CDR3 reads CSVGAGTATDTQYF. The DNA of the CDR3 is TGCAGCGTTGGAGCGGGTACAGCCACAGATACGCAGTATTTT.

V usage is TRBV12-5 and J usage is TRBJ2-2, with D perhaps being TRBD1 or TRBD2 (5 bases each). The V end was cut by 11 bases, the J end by 2 bases, with 15 bases between. There are 14 residues in the CDR3. CDR1 and CDR2 from the germline V gene are LGHNT and FRNRAP. CDR3 in DNA: TGTGCTCCCGGGGCGACTTATAACACCGGGGAGCTGTTTTTT. It is translated as CAPGATYNTGELFF.

This clone was observed a few times. This chain joins TRBV28 and TRBJ2-5; TRBD1 matches at 10 bases. CDR1 MDHEN and CDR2 SYDVKM come from the germline V gene. The CDR3 is 15 amino acids. V shed 2 bases, J shed 4 bases, and the junction held 4 bases outside the gene matches. As DNA, the CDR3 is TGTGCCAGCAGTTTAGAGACAGGGGGCCTAGAGACCCAGTACTTC. Amino acids: CASSLETGGLETQYF.

The chain links TRBV7-3 to TRBJ1-1, with D hard to call. Looked up from germline, CDR1 is SGHTA and CDR2 is FQGTGA. Trimming removed 1 base at V and 3 bases at J, with 6 bases between. CDR3 length equals 13 residues. The CDR3 region has the DNA TGTGCCAGCAGCTTAAATTCGGACACTGAAGCTTTCTTT. Amino acids: CASSLNSDTEAFF.

The genes are TRBV30 and TRBJ1-2, with D possibly being TRBD1 (6 bases). The germline gives CDR1 GTSNPN, CDR2 SVGIG (reference sequence). The CDR3 contains 12 residues. Trimming removed 1 base at V and 12 bases at J, with 15 bases between. The CDR3 DNA reads TGTGCCTGGAGTGGCCGGACAGACACCAACACCTTC. It codes for CAWSGRTDTNTF.

The chain uses TRBV10-2 and TRBJ2-1; 9 nucleotides line up with TRBD1. This CDR3 spans 14 amino acids. Germline CDR1 WSHSY, CDR2 SAAADI. V shed 6 bases and J 3 bases; nucleotides not matched to a gene: 3. In DNA form, the CDR3 reads TGCGCCAGCAGCCGGGACAGGGTCTACAATGAGCAGTTCTTC. Residues: CASSRDRVYNEQFF.

CDR3 coding DNA: TGTGCCAGCAGCCCCCTTGGGGCCGAGAGCACAGATACGCAGTATTTT. As protein: CASSPLGAESTDTQYF. The genes are TRBV11-2 and TRBJ2-3, with D possibly being TRBD1 (5 bases). V was pared by 5 bases and J by 0 bases, with 15 bases between. This CDR3 is built from 16 residues. Germline V CDR1 and CDR2: SGHAT, FQNNGV.

The V and J genes are TRBV5-5 and TRBJ1-5, with 8 bases lining up with TRBD1. CDR3 length: 17 residues. CDR1 is SGHKS and CDR2 is YYEKEE in the germline V gene (reference sequence). V gave up 1 base and J gave up 0 bases; unmatched junction bases: 6. CDR3 region: CASSLRQGTLSNQPQHF. The CDR3 DNA sequence: TGTGCCAGCAGCTTGAGACAGGGGACCCTTAGCAATCAGCCCCAGCATTTT.

This rearrangement joins TRBV4-2 to TRBJ2-7; 9 bases line up with TRBD1. This CDR3 has 17 amino acids. Losses at the gene ends were 2 bases for V and 2 bases for J; bases not matched to a gene: 10. Germline V lookup: CDR1 LGHNA, CDR2 YNFKEQ. The CDR3 DNA sequence: TGTGCCAGCAGCCAATACCTTTCCGGGACAGGGACCTACGAGCAGTACTTC. This translates into CASSQYLSGTGTYEQYF.

The CDR3 sequence is CASNDRVGNQPQHF. CDR3 coding DNA: TGTGCCAGTAACGACAGGGTGGGTAATCAGCCCCAGCATTTT. The chain combines TRBV19 with TRBJ1-5; 7 bases are shared with TRBD1. The V gene's germline CDR1 is LNHDA and CDR2 SQIVND (reference sequence). CDR3 length: 14 residues. The V segment lost 7 bases and the J segment 4 bases; nucleotides outside the gene matches: 7.

The J gene is TRBJ2-5, the V gene TRBV6-5; 8 bases agree with TRBD2. Germline V gene data show CDR1 as MNHEY and CDR2 as SVGAGI. This CDR3 region has 14 residues. V gave up 6 bases and J gave up 3 bases; unmatched junction bases: 6. The CDR3 region is CASRTAGAEETQYF. CDR3 in DNA: TGTGCCAGCAGAACAGCGGGAGCAGAAGAGACCCAGTACTTC.

The chain combines TRBV5-3 with TRBJ2-2; no definite D call. TRBV5-3 is an ORF for which the function is uncertain. The CDR3 totals 13 residues. Deletions cut 7 bases from V and 3 bases from J, with 10 bases between. CDR3 protein: CARPMRDTGELFF. DNA for the CDR3: TGTGCCAGACCCATGAGAGACACCGGGGAGCTGTTTTTT.

Remarks on this clone: A far larger clone is off by one base, so a read error is likely. Other DNA sequences of this sample code for an identical CDR3. The rearrangement links TRBV2 to TRBJ1-5, with a possible D match to TRBD1 (5 bases). CDR1 and CDR2 (germline): SNHLY, FYNNEI. CDR3 length equals 15 residues. V lost 5 bases to trimming and J lost 5 bases, with 16 bases between them. CDR3 in amino acids: CASSFGGRPDQPQHF. As DNA, the CDR3 is TGTGCCAGCAGTTTCGGGGGACGCCCTGATCAGCCCCAGCATTTT. Together with reference TRBV2 and TRBJ1-5, the CDR3 gives the full variable domain: EPEVTQTPSHQVTQMGQEVILRCVPISNHLYFYWYRQILGQKVEFLVSFYNNEISEKSEIFDDQFSVERPDGSNFTLKIRSTKLEDSAMYFCASSFGGRPDQPQHFGDGTRLSIL.